The next 12 T cell receptor beta chains were all read from a single sample in a study of early T cells in non-severe SARS-CoV-2 infection. MiXCR was run by TCRdb on the 5' RACE reads, yielding one entry per CDR3 protein. The table includes 43,000 or so distinct CDR3 sequences, 4% detected once. Sequenced: whole blood. These receptors came from an adult who was a healthcare worker with PCR-confirmed SARS-CoV-2 infection or an uninfected control (not recorded which).

In this sample, this clonotype turned up many times. The chain is built from TRBV2 and TRBJ2-4; TRBD1 agrees at 9 bases. CDR1 is SNHLY, CDR2 FYNNEI, per germline. Trimming took 4 bases from V and 6 from J; bases not matched to a gene: 4. CDR3 length: 14 amino acids. CDR3 nucleotides: TGTGCCAGCAGTGGGGGACAGGGAATAAACATTCAGTACTTC. Translated: CASSGGQGINIQYF.

This chain connects TRBV7-9 to TRBJ2-1; possibly TRBD1 for D (6 bases). The CDR3 contains 15 residues. Trimming took off 4 bases at V and 5 bases at J, with 15 bases between the two ends. Germline values: CDR1 SEHNR, CDR2 FQNEAQ (reference sequence). The CDR3 region has the DNA TGTGCCAGCAGCTATCAAAACAGGGTAAACAATGAGCAGTTCTTC. As protein: CASSYQNRVNNEQFF.

This clonotype was seen many times. The chain couples TRBV7-3 to TRBJ2-1; TRBD2 matches at 7 bases. This CDR3 region has 15 residues. Per germline, CDR1 SGHTA and CDR2 FQGTGA. The V gene end was trimmed by 1 base and the J gene end by 6 bases; junction bases not matched to a gene: 6. CDR3 loop: CASSLREGPSNEQFF. CDR3 DNA sequence: TGTGCCAGCAGCTTAAGGGAGGGGCCTAGCAATGAGCAGTTCTTC.

This clonotype was recorded at least ten times. This rearrangement joins TRBV9 to TRBJ1-1; TRBD1 is a possible D gene (5 bases). Germline CDR1 is SGDLS and CDR2 is YYNGEE. With 3 bases removed from V and 3 bases from J, the gap between germline ends came to 9 bases. The CDR3 totals 13 residues. Written as DNA, the CDR3 is TGTGCCAGCAGCGCAAGGGGAGACACTGAAGCTTTCTTT. The encoded protein is CASSARGDTEAFF.

This clonotype was picked up many times. The CDR3 protein is CASSLELAGGPVSVTQYF. CDR3 DNA sequence: TGCGCCAGCAGCTTGGAGCTAGCGGGGGGGCCTGTTTCAGTTACGCAGTATTTT. This chain joins TRBV5-1 and TRBJ2-3; 12 bases fit TRBD2. Trimming cost V 0 bases and J 8 bases; bases outside gene matches: 13. This CDR3 is built from 18 residues. CDR1 and CDR2 from the germline V gene are SGHRS and YFSETQ.

The rearrangement joins TRBV28 to TRBJ2-7, with 8 positions matching TRBD2. From germline, CDR1 is MDHEN and CDR2 SYDVKM. The CDR3 sequence is 14 residues long. Losses at the gene ends were 6 bases for V and 4 bases for J; bases not matched to a gene: 8. Here the CDR3 DNA reads TGTGCCAGCAGAAGCGGGAGTAGCTGGTACGAGCAGTACTTC. Amino acids: CASRSGSSWYEQYF.

Many counts were recorded for this clonotype. V usage is TRBV18 and J usage is TRBJ2-2; 9 bases match TRBD1. Germline assignment: CDR1 KGHSH and CDR2 LQKENI. V dropped 3 bases and J dropped 5; count of bases not matched to a gene: 7. This CDR3 has 16 amino acids. CDR3 region: CASSPWPGTGTGELFF. CDR3 coding DNA: TGTGCCAGCTCACCTTGGCCTGGGACAGGGACCGGGGAGCTGTTTTTT.

Ten or more counts support this clonotype. V is TRBV12-3 or TRBV12-4 and J is TRBJ2-1, with 8 bases that match TRBD1. The CDR3 runs to 16 residues. The ends lost 4 bases at V and 3 bases at J; junction bases unmatched: 8. The CDR3 nucleotides read TGTGCCAGCAGTTCGACCGGGACAGGCTACTACAATGAGCAGTTCTTC. Translated, it gives CASSSTGTGYYNEQFF.

This clonotype occurred many times. The J gene is TRBJ2-1, the V gene TRBV5-1, with 9 bases aligning to TRBD2. After removal of 0 bases from V and 0 bases from J, the junction contained 1 base not matched to a gene. Per the germline V gene, CDR1 is SGHRS and CDR2 is YFSETQ. CDR3 length: 16 amino acids. The CDR3 bases are TGCGCCAGCAGCTTGGTTAGCGGGAGCTCCTACAATGAGCAGTTCTTC. Residues: CASSLVSGSSYNEQFF.

This clonotype was counted ten times or more. The chain recombines TRBV21-1 with TRBJ2-7; the D call of TRBD2 is as the table states it, not checked on the DNA. TRBV21-1 is deemed a pseudogene. The CDR3 has 17 amino acids. This chain's CDR3 is CASSNFCTSGMGYEQYF. In DNA, the CDR3 is TGTGCCAGCAGCAATTTTTGTACTAGCGGGATGGGATACGAGCAGTACTTC.

In this sample, this clonotype turned up a few times. The gene calls are TRBV7-8 and TRBJ1-1, with D perhaps TRBD1 (6 bases). The CDR3 is 12 residues long. V was pared by 11 bases and J by 3 bases, with 13 bases between. Germline CDR1 SGHVS, CDR2 FQNEAQ. CDR3 DNA sequence: TGTGCCTCGGAGGGGGGGGACACTGAAGCTTTCTTT. It specifies CASEGGDTEAFF.

At least ten counts were recorded for this clonotype. The V call is TRBV29-1, the J call TRBJ2-7; D remains unclear. The CDR3 consists of 13 residues. Per germline, CDR1 SQVTM and CDR2 ANQGSEA. Trimming stripped 4 bases from V and 7 bases from J, with 17 bases between. For the CDR3, the DNA is TGCAGCGTTGGACGGAACCGGCTGGAGGAGCAGTACTTC. Its translation is CSVGRNRLEEQYF.